The following is a T cell receptor (beta chain) sequence with its context. These data come from a study of blood T cell repertoires in COVID-19. For the study at large: Whether acute or convalescent, the COVID-19 samples came from the United States, Italy and Spain. In each case, the material was cDNA or gDNA derived from T cells, B-cell-depleted T cells, or PBMCs.

Source study methods: How many nucleated cells were present was estimated from reference gene primer amplification. Clones were sequenced by immunoSEQ multiplex PCR, and TCRdb holds only the in-frame ones, with some missing. V, J and clone size reflect that table, while D and trimming were determined from the DNA. The table lists approximately 69,000 clones, 88% of them singletons. The CDR3 spans 14 residues. CDR1 and CDR2 (germline): SGDLS, YYNGEE. With V trimmed by 3 bases and J by 3 bases, 6 bases remained unmatched. The sequence was collected from a man aged 45-65 years with acute or convalescent COVID-19. The material sequenced was peripheral blood. V and J are TRBV9 and TRBJ2-7; 7 bases match TRBD1. The CDR3 here is CASSAPGQLYEQYF. CDR3 coding DNA: TGTGCCAGCAGCGCTCCGGGACAGCTCTACGAGCAGTACTTC.